This TCR beta chain was profiled in a study of blood T cells in healthy people across ages. Study-wide results and limits: Getting older went along with TCR beta diversity per million T cells dropping roughly linearly.

CDR3 size: 18 residues. The germline V and J ends were trimmed by 0 bases and 3 bases, with 24 bases remaining between them. CDR1 is DFQATT and CDR2 is SNEGSKA in the germline V gene (reference sequence). Through a sample-barcoded 5' primer and a J-beta primer mix, a second PCR was run for roughly 6 to 11 cycles. TCRdb reanalysed the 5' RACE reads using MiXCR and keeps one entry per CDR3 protein. The sample has 1.8 million or so distinct CDR3 sequences; approximately 39% are singletons. In the case of this clonotype: The target antigen is unknown.

The specimen was blood. The TCR sequence derives from a human donor in good health. This chain joins TRBV20-1 and TRBJ2-7; a weak D match, TRBD2 (7 bases). CDR3 in amino acids: CSARERGGPGVTSYEQYF. The CDR3 DNA is TGCAGTGCTAGAGAAAGGGGGGGTCCGGGGGTTACAAGCTACGAGCAGTACTTC.